This TCR beta chain was obtained from a study of blood T cell repertoires in COVID-19 (dated by TCRdb to the early 2020s). Study-level background: Collaborator samples came from the United States, Italy and Spain and covered acute and convalescent phases of COVID-19. Where HLA class I and class II types were available, the types were taken from metadata supplied by the sample provider, not from assay-based typing. Subjects who had been exposed to COVID-19, were actively infected with it, or had recovered from it provided the deeply sampled blood TCRbeta repertoires that made up the dataset. The prospective study material was composed of cDNA or gDNA derived from T cells, B-cell-depleted T cells, or PBMCs. The samples were drawn from two sources: the first 160 participants of the ongoing ImmuneRACE study, and 1,200 or so subjects contributed by 6 global collaborators. Nearly every sample came with metadata listing a de-identified subject ID, COVID-19 status, age in years and sex. A freely available public database, intended as a resource for researchers studying the immune response to SARS-CoV-2, is where the repertoires were released.

From a lookup of the germline V gene, CDR1 and CDR2 are LGHNT and FRNRAP. The junction carries 9 bases between V and J, which are trimmed by 4 bases and 2 bases respectively. The CDR3 starts with the cysteine, ends with the phenylalanine, and has 14 residues. Solely the CDR3 DNA is kept, with 42 bases framed from the first base. Results the study describes overall, beyond this receptor: The quantity of clinical and demographic metadata differed by source and by participant and was supplied without curation.

Comments on this clone: Which antigen it targets is not known. No base-level quality is on record; no much larger clone is a single base apart.

Whole blood was collected in K2EDTA tubes by collaborating institutions according to the institutions' own protocols. For TCRbeta analysis, collaborator samples were shipped as frozen whole blood, as isolated PBMCs, or as DNA extracted from either sample type. The immunoSEQ Assay, a bias-controlled multiplex PCR, was used to amplify TCRbeta CDR3 regions from genomic DNA. On the study's bioinformatics: Nucleated cell counts per sample were estimated from amplification of reference gene primers within the assay. Sequence reads were collapsed and filtered to measure the absolute abundance of every unique TCRbeta CDR3 rearrangement. For each sample, productive Simpson clonality was calculated as the square root of Simpson's diversity index across productive rearrangements. TCRdb holds this immuneACCESS table with in-frame rearrangements only. Some clones are missing; in checked studies, unresolved V genes explain under half, and the rest has no known cause. V and J calls plus clone size are reproduced from that table; the DNA served to infer D and trimming. The sample table contains some 160,000 clones; only one count was recorded for roughly 90% of them. In total, the top ten clones hold 2.5% to 3.5% of the sample.

This receptor chain uses TRBV12-5 and TRBJ1-5; a confident D gene designation cannot be given. Sequencing was done on a sample of peripheral blood. The receptor's source is a man in his 60s with acute or convalescent COVID-19. The sequenced DNA is TGTGCTAGTGGTTATGGCGGGGGCAATCAGCCCCAGCATTTT. The encoded protein is CASGYGGGNQPQHF.